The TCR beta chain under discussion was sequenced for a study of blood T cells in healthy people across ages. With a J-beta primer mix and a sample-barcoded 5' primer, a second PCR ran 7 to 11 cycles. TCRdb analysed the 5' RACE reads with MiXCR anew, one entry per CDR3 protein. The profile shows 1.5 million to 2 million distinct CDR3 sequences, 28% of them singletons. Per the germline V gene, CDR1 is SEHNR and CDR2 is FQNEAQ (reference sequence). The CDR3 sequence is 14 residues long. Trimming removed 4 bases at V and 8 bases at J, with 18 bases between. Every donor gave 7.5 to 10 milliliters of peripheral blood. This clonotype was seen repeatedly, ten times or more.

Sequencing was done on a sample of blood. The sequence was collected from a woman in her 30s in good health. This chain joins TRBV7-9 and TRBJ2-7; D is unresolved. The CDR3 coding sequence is TGTGCCAGCAGCTCAACTTCCAACCCCGGGCAGCAGTACTTC. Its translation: CASSSTSNPGQQYF. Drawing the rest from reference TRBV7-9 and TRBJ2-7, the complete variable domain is DTGVSQNPRHKITKRGQNVTFRCDPISEHNRLYWYRQTLGQGPEFLTYFQNEAQLEKSRLLSDRFSAERPKGSFSTLEIQRTEQGDSAMYLCASSSTSNPGQQYFGPGTRLTVT.